The next 21 T cell receptor beta chains were all read from a single sample in a study of T cells after posttransplantation cyclophosphamide. Produced via immunoSEQ multiplex PCR; TCRdb's table is partial and in-frame only. The sample has some 25,000 clones; 86% are singletons. Specimen: PBMCs. All receptors derive from a woman aged 55-69 years with a blood cancer, CMV-positive, and with a related stem cell donor.

This chain connects TRBV7-9 to TRBJ2-2; TRBD2 aligns across 10 bases. J lost 10 bases, V lost 6 bases, and 8 bases had no gene match. CDR3 length equals 14 residues. Per germline, CDR1 SEHNR and CDR2 FQNEAQ (reference sequence). The CDR3 spells CASRRLAGSSELFF. CDR3 nucleotide sequence: TGTGCCAGCAGGAGACTAGCGGGTTCCTCGGAGCTGTTTTTT.

The rearrangement uses TRBV25-1 and TRBJ2-7; D ambiguous. The CDR3 is 13 residues long. Trimming took off 9 bases at V and 3 bases at J, with 15 bases between the two ends. The germline gives CDR1 MGHDK, CDR2 SYGVNS. CDR3 sequence reads: CARIKTPVYEQYF. The CDR3 coding sequence is TGTGCCAGGATTAAGACTCCCGTCTACGAGCAGTACTTC.

V gene TRBV11-2 combines with J gene TRBJ2-2; 7 bases fit TRBD1. Germline CDR1 is SGHAT and CDR2 is FQNNGV. CDR3 length: 17 amino acids. Trimming cost V 4 bases and J 2 bases; bases outside gene matches: 10. The CDR3 DNA is TGTGCCAGCAGCTCGACGTACAGGGGTAAAAACACCGGGGAGCTGTTTTTT. Translation gives CASSSTYRGKNTGELFF.

The rearrangement links TRBV29-1 to TRBJ2-7; D is possibly TRBD1 (6 bases). The CDR3 contains 12 residues. The V gene's germline CDR1 is SQVTM and CDR2 ANQGSEA. The V gene lost 4 bases and the J gene lost 4 bases, with 11 bases spanning the gap. The CDR3 nucleotides read TGCAGCGTTGGAGTCAGGGGTTACGAGCAGTACTTC. Protein: CSVGVRGYEQYF.

This chain joins TRBV7-6 and TRBJ2-7; 9 positions agree with TRBD2. The germline V gene encodes CDR1 SGHVS and CDR2 FNYEAQ. This CDR3 contains 16 residues. The V and J ends lost 5 bases and 0 bases, in that order; junction bases with no gene match: 8. The CDR3 spells CASSPRLAETSYEQYF. CDR3 sequence (DNA): TGTGCCAGCAGCCCCCGACTAGCGGAGACCTCCTACGAGCAGTACTTC. The full variable domain, with the rest looked up from reference TRBV7-6 and TRBJ2-7, is GAGVSQSPRYKVTKRGQDVALRCDPISGHVSLYWYRQALGQGPEFLTYFNYEAQQDKSGLPNDRFSAERPEGSISTLTIQRTEQRDSAMYRCASSPRLAETSYEQYFGPGTRLTVT.

The V gene is TRBV4-1, the J gene TRBJ1-5; TRBD1 matches at 7 bases. The junction had 4 bases not matched to a gene; V was cut back by 0 bases and J by 2 bases. Germline V gene sequence: CDR1 MGHRA, CDR2 YSYEKL. The CDR3 length is 16 residues. CDR3 sequence reads: CASSQENRGGNQPQHF. CDR3 DNA sequence: TGCGCCAGCAGCCAAGAAAACAGGGGAGGCAATCAGCCCCAGCATTTT.

The chain links TRBV5-1 to TRBJ2-7, with a tentative D call TRBD1 (6 bases). The V gene lost 1 base and the J gene lost 2 bases, with 13 bases spanning the gap. Germline values: CDR1 SGHRS, CDR2 YFSETQ. The CDR3 is 15 residues long. CDR3 in DNA: TGCGCCAGCAGCTTGAATACAGGGATTGCCTACGAGCAGTACTTC. Translating it yields CASSLNTGIAYEQYF.

V gene TRBV7-3 combines with J gene TRBJ2-7; 12 positions agree with TRBD2. The J segment lost 7 bases and the V segment lost 4 bases, leaving 8 bases of the junction unmatched. This CDR3 has 15 residues. The germline V gene encodes CDR1 SGHTA and CDR2 FQGTGA. CDR3 sequence (DNA): TGTGCCAGCAGCTCCGGACTAGCGGGACCAGGGGAGCAGTACTTC. It encodes CASSSGLAGPGEQYF.

The rearrangement joins TRBV27 to TRBJ1-1, with D perhaps TRBD1 (5 bases). CDR3 length: 14 amino acids. From germline, CDR1 is MNHEY and CDR2 SMNVEV (reference sequence). Trimming left V 2 bases short and J 4 bases short, with 11 bases between. The DNA for the CDR3 is TGTGCCAGCAGTTTACGTCAGGGCGTCACTGAAGCTTTCTTT. Its protein product is CASSLRQGVTEAFF.

The CDR3: CASSGDRGIGNTIYF. DNA for the CDR3: TGTGCCAGCAGTGGTGACAGGGGGATTGGAAACACCATATATTTT. V gene TRBV6-1 combines with J gene TRBJ1-3, with 9 positions matching TRBD1. Trimming cost V 4 bases and J 3 bases; bases outside gene matches: 4. Germline V CDR1 and CDR2: MNHNS, SASEGT. CDR3 size: 15 residues.

V is TRBV29-1 and J is TRBJ2-1; tentatively, D is TRBD1 (6 bases). There are 15 residues in the CDR3. V was cut by 6 bases and J by 1 base, with 16 bases left in between. Germline-derived CDR1 and CDR2 are SQVTM and ANQGSEA. For the CDR3, the DNA is TGCAGCGTCTACACAGGGATGGGGTCCTACAATGAGCAGTTCTTC. Translated: CSVYTGMGSYNEQFF.

The V and J genes are TRBV9 and TRBJ2-5; D possibly corresponds to TRBD2 (6 bases). The V end was cut by 2 bases, the J end by 3 bases, with 11 bases between. There are 14 residues in the CDR3. Germline CDR1 SGDLS, CDR2 YYNGEE. CDR3 bases: TGTGCCAGCAGCGTGGGACTTGCGAAAGAGACCCAGTACTTC. Protein sequence: CASSVGLAKETQYF.

This clone was counted a few times. This chain links TRBV2 with TRBJ2-1; 8 bases map to TRBD2. The CDR3 loop spans 18 amino acids. Trimming removed 0 bases from V and 4 bases from J; junction bases left unmatched: 11. Germline V gives CDR1 SNHLY, CDR2 FYNNEI. CDR3 in amino acids: CASSEARSSGYFYNEQFF. CDR3 DNA sequence: TGTGCCAGCAGTGAAGCGCGGTCTAGCGGGTACTTTTACAATGAGCAGTTCTTC. Complete variable domain (other parts from reference TRBV2 and TRBJ2-1): EPEVTQTPSHQVTQMGQEVILRCVPISNHLYFYWYRQILGQKVEFLVSFYNNEISEKSEIFDDQFSVERPDGSNFTLKIRSTKLEDSAMYFCASSEARSSGYFYNEQFFGPGTRLTVL.

The chain combines TRBV28 with TRBJ2-1, with D possibly TRBD2 on 6 matching bases. CDR3 length: 14 residues. Germline V gene sequence: CDR1 MDHEN, CDR2 SYDVKM. Trimming took 8 bases from V and 0 from J, leaving 11 bases between them. CDR3 loop: CASQRVSSYNEQFF. In DNA form, the CDR3 reads TGTGCCAGCCAGCGGGTTAGCTCCTACAATGAGCAGTTCTTC.

The V call is TRBV7-9, the J call TRBJ2-1; 7 positions match TRBD2. The CDR3 runs 14 residues. Germline CDR1 reads SEHNR; CDR2 reads FQNEAQ (reference sequence). V lost 5 bases, J lost 10 bases, and 11 bases stayed unmatched. DNA of the CDR3: TGTGCCAGCAGCCGAGCGGGGAGTTCCCGAGAGCAGTTCTTC. This encodes CASSRAGSSREQFF.

The chain employs TRBV9 and TRBJ2-5; D might be TRBD2 (6 bases). Trimming pared 7 bases from V and 1 base from J, leaving 11 bases between. This CDR3 comprises 13 residues. CDR1 is SGDLS, CDR2 YYNGEE, per germline. As DNA, the CDR3 is TGTGCCAGCTCTCGGGGAGGCCAAGAGACCCAGTACTTC. Translation: CASSRGGQETQYF.

The sample holds a few counts of this clone. This chain connects TRBV15 to TRBJ1-1; possible D gene TRBD1, 5 bases. The CDR3 is made up of 15 amino acids. Trimming cost V 1 base and J 4 bases, with 13 bases left between them. Germline V gene lookup returns CDR1 LNHNV and CDR2 YYDKDF (reference sequence). The CDR3: CATSRGGRVGTEAFF. The CDR3 DNA is TGTGCCACCAGCAGAGGTGGCAGGGTAGGCACTGAAGCTTTCTTT.

V gene TRBV7-9 combines with J gene TRBJ2-5, with TRBD1 as a possible D gene (6 bases). Trimming pared 5 bases from V and 7 bases from J, leaving 20 bases between. The CDR3 sequence is 15 residues long. Germline V CDR1 and CDR2: SEHNR, FQNEAQ (reference sequence). DNA of the CDR3: TGTGCCAGCAGCACCCAGGGTGGGGGCAAGATGACCCAGTACTTC. This gives the protein CASSTQGGGKMTQYF. The full variable domain, rest sourced from reference TRBV7-9 and TRBJ2-5, is DTGVSQNPRHKITKRGQNVTFRCDPISEHNRLYWYRQTLGQGPEFLTYFQNEAQLEKSRLLSDRFSAERPKGSFSTLEIQRTEQGDSAMYLCASSTQGGGKMTQYFGPGTRLLVL.

The CDR3 nucleotides read TGTGCCAGTAAGGCCCTAGCGGGAGGTTTCTACAATGAGCAGTTCTTC. Encoded protein: CASKALAGGFYNEQFF. The J gene is TRBJ2-1, the V gene TRBV19, with 11 bases matching TRBD2. Trimming took 7 bases from V and 3 from J; bases not matched to a gene: 8. Germline CDR1 is LNHDA and CDR2 is SQIVND (reference sequence). The CDR3 covers 16 residues.

The chain has TRBV6-5 and TRBJ2-7; TRBD2 is a possible D gene (7 bases). Trimming removed 8 bases at V and 5 bases at J, with 13 bases between. The CDR3 runs 12 residues. CDR1 MNHEY and CDR2 SVGAGI come from the germline V gene. The CDR3 region is CASGGARDEQYF. The DNA for the CDR3 is TGTGCCAGCGGGGGGGCGCGGGACGAGCAGTACTTC.

V usage is TRBV27 and J usage is TRBJ1-1; D is undetermined. The V gene's germline CDR1 is MNHEY and CDR2 SMNVEV (reference sequence). Trimming took 3 bases from V and 7 from J, leaving 24 bases between them. CDR3 length: 17 amino acids. CDR3 residues: CASSFDGKRRRGLEAFF. The CDR3 DNA follows: TGTGCCAGCAGTTTTGACGGGAAAAGGCGGCGAGGCCTTGAAGCTTTCTTT.